This T cell receptor beta chain was documented in a study of early T cells in non-severe SARS-CoV-2 infection. The wider study: Investigators sequenced bulk RNA drawn from unsorted whole blood, and chains remained unpaired.

The library protocol tagged individual cDNA molecules with unique molecular identifiers. TCRdb redid the calling of the 5' RACE reads with MiXCR, one entry per CDR3 protein. The sample consists of tens of thousands of distinct CDR3 sequences, 8% to 9% of them appearing once. Broader study findings: Private and CD4 specificities were missed by VDJdb matching, skewed to anti-spike CD8.

Deletions cut 6 bases from V and 5 bases from J, with 7 bases between. Germline V CDR1 and CDR2: MNHEY, SVGAGI. The CDR3 spans 12 residues. Ten or more counts support this clonotype. Its antigen is undetermined. J is TRBJ2-2 and V is TRBV6-5, with D perhaps TRBD2 (5 bases). This sequence originates from an adult who was a healthcare worker with PCR-confirmed SARS-CoV-2 infection or an uninfected control (not recorded which). The sequencing here drew on whole blood, taken at baseline. CDR3 coding DNA: TGTGCCAGCAGAGGACTGACCGGGGAGCTGTTTTTT. Protein product: CASRGLTGELFF.